Following are 17 T cell receptor beta chains from one sample sequenced in a study of graft-versus-host responses after intestinal transplantation. For these TCRs, the target antigens are not known. Clones were sequenced by immunoSEQ multiplex PCR, and TCRdb holds only the in-frame ones, with some missing. The table shows 84,000 or so clones, with about nine tenths occurring only once. The source was unstimulated CD4+ T cells sorted from spleen or lymph node cells, collected before intestinal transplant. The receptors derive from a human donor who received an intestinal transplant.

This sequence joins TRBV5-8 and TRBJ2-7, with 7 bases that match TRBD1. Trimming cost V 2 bases and J 2 bases; bases outside gene matches: 1. Germline lookup yields CDR1 SGHTS and CDR2 YDEGEE. CDR3 length: 13 amino acids. The CDR3 loop is CASSFGQAYEQYF. Here the CDR3 DNA reads TGTGCCAGCAGCTTCGGACAGGCCTACGAGCAGTACTTC.

The rearrangement links TRBV7-9 to TRBJ2-7, with D perhaps being TRBD1 or TRBD2 (6 bases each). This CDR3 comprises 16 residues. V shed 5 bases and J shed 3 bases, with 20 bases lying between them. Germline lookup yields CDR1 SEHNR and CDR2 FQNEAQ (reference sequence). The CDR3 DNA is TGTGCCAGCAGCAGGGGGGTCAGGGAATCAAGCTACGAGCAGTACTTC. Its protein product is CASSRGVRESSYEQYF.

The CDR3 coding sequence is TGTGCCAGCAGCTTAAACCCAACCCGCGGGTGGGGGAGGGCAACCTACGAGCAGTACTTC. It encodes CASSLNPTRGWGRATYEQYF. V usage is TRBV7-8 and J usage is TRBJ2-7; 7 bases agree with TRBD2. With V trimmed by 2 bases and J by 2 bases, 21 bases remained unmatched. Germline CDR1 and CDR2: SGHVS and FQNEAQ. The length of the CDR3 is 20 residues.

The chain joins TRBV28 to TRBJ2-6; the D call may be TRBD1 or TRBD2 (5 bases each). The CDR3 is 16 residues long. Per germline, CDR1 MDHEN and CDR2 SYDVKM. V shed 8 bases and J shed 0 bases, with 14 bases lying between them. The DNA for the CDR3 is TGTGCCAGCCTGCGTGGGGACCTCTCTGGGGCCAACGTCCTGACTTTC. Amino acid sequence: CASLRGDLSGANVLTF.

The chain has TRBV30 and TRBJ2-1; D call uncertain. The V and J ends lost 3 bases and 5 bases respectively, with 5 bases between them. The CDR3 loop spans 11 amino acids. Germline assignment: CDR1 GTSNPN and CDR2 SVGIG (reference sequence). CDR3 nucleotides: TGTGCCTGGAGGGAGAACAATGAGCAGTTCTTC. Its translation is CAWRENNEQFF. Complete variable domain (other parts from reference TRBV30 and TRBJ2-1): SQTIHQWPATLVQPVGSPLSLECTVEGTSNPNLYWYRQAAGRGLQLLFYSVGIGQISSEVPQNLSASRPQDRQFILSSKKLLLSDSGFYLCAWRENNEQFFGPGTRLTVL.

This chain joins TRBV18 and TRBJ2-1; D unclear. Germline V gives CDR1 KGHSH, CDR2 LQKENI. The V and J ends lost 5 bases and 8 bases respectively, with 7 bases between them. This CDR3 has 11 residues. CDR3 in amino acids: CASSLLDEQFF. The CDR3 DNA reads as TGTGCCAGCTCATTACTTGATGAGCAGTTCTTC.

The V call is TRBV7-9, the J call TRBJ1-1, with 9 bases that match TRBD1. The V and J ends lost 5 bases and 3 bases, in that order; junction bases with no gene match: 10. CDR1 and CDR2 (germline): SEHNR, FQNEAQ (reference sequence). The CDR3 extends over 16 amino acids. The CDR3, as DNA: TGTGCCAGCAGCCGCAACAGGGGGCTTGGGGACACTGAAGCTTTCTTT. Its translation: CASSRNRGLGDTEAFF.

To note about this clone: Other DNA sequences in this specimen translate into the identical CDR3. V usage is TRBV18 and J usage is TRBJ1-3; D may be TRBD1 (5 bases). V gave up 3 bases and J gave up 1 base, with 7 bases separating them. CDR3 size: 14 residues. Germline assignment: CDR1 KGHSH and CDR2 LQKENI. The CDR3, as DNA: TGTGCCAGCTCACCGCAGGGTTCTGGAAACACCATATATTTT. Its translation is CASSPQGSGNTIYF.

In this sample, this clone turned up once. CDR3 bases: TGTGCCAGCAGCTCCCCCTTAGTGGGCGGGAGGATAGCGGATACGCAGTATTTT. Translating it yields CASSSPLVGGRIADTQYF. This chain links TRBV5-4 with TRBJ2-3, with 8 bases aligning to TRBD2. Germline loops: CDR1 SGHNT, CDR2 YYREEE (reference sequence). With V trimmed by 3 bases and J by 6 bases, 18 bases remained unmatched. This CDR3 has 18 amino acids.

The chain carries TRBV5-4 and TRBJ2-7; TRBD2 matches 11 bases. Germline lookup yields CDR1 SGHNT and CDR2 YYREEE (reference sequence). V gave up 4 bases and J gave up 4 bases; unmatched junction bases: 7. CDR3 size: 15 residues. The CDR3 here is CASSPIAGGLYEQYF. As DNA, the CDR3 is TGTGCCAGCAGCCCCATAGCGGGAGGGCTGTACGAGCAGTACTTC.

This clone has only one observation. V usage is TRBV5-1 and J usage is TRBJ2-5, with a possible D match to TRBD1 (5 bases). Per the germline V gene, CDR1 is SGHRS and CDR2 is YFSETQ. Between the trimmed V and J ends, which lost 3 bases and 5 bases, there was a span of 14 bases. This CDR3 has 14 residues. The CDR3 loop is CASSSGQGRETQYF. CDR3 sequence (DNA): TGCGCCAGCAGCTCCGGGCAGGGTCGGGAGACCCAGTACTTC.

The chain joins TRBV27 to TRBJ2-1, with 8 nucleotides matching TRBD2. Germline assignment: CDR1 MNHEY and CDR2 SMNVEV (reference sequence). V lost 2 bases to trimming and J lost 8 bases; unmatched junction nucleotides: 5. CDR3 length: 14 amino acids. For the CDR3, the DNA is TGTGCCAGCAGTTTAAAGGGACTAGTCCATGAGCAGTTCTTC. Amino acids: CASSLKGLVHEQFF.

The sample holds one count of this clone. J is TRBJ1-1 and V is TRBV10-3, with D possibly being TRBD1 (6 bases). This CDR3 contains 15 residues. V lost 3 bases and J 0 bases, leaving 11 bases between the germline ends. Germline CDR1 reads ENHRY; CDR2 reads SYGVKD. CDR3 region: CAISDPGVVNTEAFF. CDR3 coding DNA: TGTGCCATCAGTGATCCAGGGGTAGTGAACACTGAAGCTTTCTTT.

This clone was observed a single time. This chain connects TRBV6-1 to TRBJ2-7, with TRBD1 as a possible D gene (5 bases). Germline V gene lookup returns CDR1 MNHNS and CDR2 SASEGT. The CDR3 is 15 amino acids. Trimming stripped 7 bases from V and 1 base from J, with 17 bases between. The chain's CDR3 is CASILPGPGSYEQYF. The CDR3, as DNA: TGTGCCAGCATACTCCCAGGGCCAGGTTCCTACGAGCAGTACTTC.

This rearrangement joins TRBV12-5 to TRBJ2-6; unclear D gene. Germline V gene lookup returns CDR1 LGHNT and CDR2 FRNRAP. The CDR3 contains 14 residues. Trimming left V 1 base short and J 1 base short, with 2 bases between. CDR3: CASGLGSGANVLTF. The CDR3 coding sequence is TGTGCTAGTGGTTTGGGTTCTGGGGCCAACGTCCTGACTTTC.

This clone was seen a single time. Other DNA sequences within the sample encode an identical CDR3. This chain connects TRBV29-1 to TRBJ2-5; maybe TRBD2 (6 bases). Germline V CDR1 and CDR2: SQVTM, ANQGSEA. Trimming took 4 bases from V and 5 from J, leaving 11 bases between them. The CDR3 covers 12 residues. The CDR3, as DNA: TGCAGCGTTGGCGGAGGGGCGGAGACCCAGTACTTC. This sequence encodes CSVGGGAETQYF.

This rearrangement joins TRBV27 to TRBJ1-4; possible D gene TRBD1, 6 bases. V lost 1 base to trimming and J lost 8 bases, with 11 bases between them. The germline CDR1 and CDR2 sequences are MNHEY and SMNVEV (reference sequence). The CDR3 is 14 residues long. DNA of the CDR3: TGTGCCAGCAGTTTATATGGGGGCAGGGAAAAACTGTTTTTT. Encoded protein: CASSLYGGREKLFF.